The next 26 T cell receptor beta chains were all read from a single sample in a study of blood T cells in healthy people across ages. PCR was performed a second time for 7 to 11 cycles using a sample-barcoded 5' primer and a J-beta primer mix. TCRdb re-called the 5' RACE reads through MiXCR, storing one row per CDR3 protein. The sample includes roughly 1.4 million distinct CDR3 sequences, around 55% of them seen just once. Sample: blood. The receptor source for this set is a man aged 18 to 35 in good health.

The chain uses TRBV7-9 and TRBJ2-1; D unresolved. CDR1 and CDR2 from the germline V gene are SEHNR and FQNEAQ (reference sequence). The V end was cut by 8 bases, the J end by 9 bases, with 11 bases between. The length of the CDR3 is 11 residues. CDR3 sequence reads: CASGAGPEQFF. As DNA, the CDR3 is TGTGCCAGCGGCGCAGGTCCTGAGCAGTTCTTC.

This clonotype was counted between two and nine times. V usage is TRBV24-1 and J usage is TRBJ2-3, with unresolved D. This CDR3 has 15 amino acids. CDR1 is KGHDR, CDR2 SFDVKD, per germline. The germline V and J ends were trimmed by 2 bases and 0 bases, with 8 bases remaining between them. The CDR3 region has the DNA TGTGCCACCAGTGATTCTGGCACCAGCACAGATACGCAGTATTTT. Residues: CATSDSGTSTDTQYF.

This clonotype was observed once. The V and J genes are TRBV12-5 and TRBJ2-4; no clear D. CDR1 is LGHNT and CDR2 is FRNRAP in the germline V gene. The CDR3 is made up of 14 amino acids. Trimming stripped 1 base from V and 4 bases from J, with 8 bases between. DNA of the CDR3: TGTGCTAGTGGTTTGGCTATTCGAAAAAACATTCAGTACTTC. As protein: CASGLAIRKNIQYF. The variable domain in full, with the rest retrieved from reference TRBV12-5 and TRBJ2-4, is DARVTQTPRHKVTEMGQEVTMRCQPILGHNTVFWYRQTMMQGLELLAYFRNRAPLDDSGMPKDRFSAEMPDATLATLKIQPSEPRDSAVYFCASGLAIRKNIQYFGAGTRLSVL.

The J gene is TRBJ1-3, the V gene TRBV20-1, with D perhaps TRBD1 (5 bases). Trimming took off 0 bases at V and 0 bases at J, with 9 bases between the two ends. CDR1 and CDR2 (germline): DFQATT, SNEGSKA (reference sequence). The CDR3 contains 15 residues. Written as DNA, the CDR3 is TGCAGTGCTAGAGAGGGGACGTTCTCTGGAAACACCATATATTTT. Amino acid sequence: CSAREGTFSGNTIYF.

This clonotype was seen only a few times. The V gene is TRBV4-1, the J gene TRBJ2-7; no clear D. This CDR3 contains 14 residues. From germline, CDR1 is MGHRA and CDR2 YSYEKL. V lost 4 bases, J lost 3 bases, and 13 bases lay in between. The CDR3 protein is CASSPTVNSYEQYF. The DNA for the CDR3 is TGCGCCAGCAGCCCCACCGTCAACAGCTACGAGCAGTACTTC.

This sequence joins TRBV3-1 and TRBJ2-3, with 8 bases aligning to TRBD1. There are 16 residues in the CDR3. V shed 5 bases, J shed 2 bases, and the junction held 9 bases outside the gene matches. Germline V lookup: CDR1 LGHDT, CDR2 YNNKEL (reference sequence). The CDR3, as DNA: TGTGCCAGCAGCTTAAACCCGACAGGGGCCACAGATACGCAGTATTTT. This sequence encodes CASSLNPTGATDTQYF.

This clonotype has only a few counts. The chain links TRBV7-6 to TRBJ1-1; a possible D gene is TRBD1 (5 bases). Germline values: CDR1 SGHVS, CDR2 FNYEAQ. The V and J ends lost 5 bases and 7 bases respectively, with 11 bases between them. CDR3 length: 12 amino acids. The CDR3 is CASSPQGNEAFF. The CDR3 coding sequence is TGTGCCAGCAGCCCCCAGGGCAATGAAGCTTTCTTT.

This clonotype showed up just once. This chain links TRBV29-1 with TRBJ2-3; TRBD2 aligns across 7 bases. The germline CDR1 and CDR2 sequences are SQVTM and ANQGSEA. The CDR3 is 15 amino acids. J lost 3 bases, V lost 3 bases, and 9 bases had no gene match. Here the CDR3 DNA reads TGCAGCGTTGACATCGGGCGCGGGGGAACAGATACGCAGTATTTT. It encodes CSVDIGRGGTDTQYF.

The chain couples TRBV7-9 to TRBJ2-5, with 9 bases aligning to TRBD2. The J segment lost 3 bases and the V segment lost 5 bases, leaving 7 bases of the junction unmatched. The CDR3 contains 15 residues. Germline CDR1 reads SEHNR; CDR2 reads FQNEAQ (reference sequence). The CDR3 is CASSPPTSGKETQYF. The CDR3 bases are TGTGCCAGCAGCCCACCGACTAGCGGTAAAGAGACCCAGTACTTC. The variable domain in full, completed from reference TRBV7-9 and TRBJ2-5, reads DTGVSQNPRHKITKRGQNVTFRCDPISEHNRLYWYRQTLGQGPEFLTYFQNEAQLEKSRLLSDRFSAERPKGSFSTLEIQRTEQGDSAMYLCASSPPTSGKETQYFGPGTRLLVL.

The genes are TRBV5-1 and TRBJ2-3, with unresolved D. CDR3 length: 13 amino acids. Germline V lookup: CDR1 SGHRS, CDR2 YFSETQ. V was cut by 3 bases and J by 6 bases, with 11 bases left in between. The CDR3 coding sequence is TGCGCCAGCAGCTGGGCTCCTCGGGATACGCAGTATTTT. It encodes CASSWAPRDTQYF.

A single count supports this clonotype. The rearrangement uses TRBV4-3 and TRBJ1-1; a possible D gene is TRBD1 (5 bases). Germline CDR1 reads LGHNA; CDR2 reads YSLEER. The CDR3 has 13 residues. V was shortened by 4 bases and J by 5 bases, with 11 bases between the two germline ends. DNA for the CDR3: TGCGCCAGCAGCCTGGGGCTTGCGACTGAAGCTTTCTTT. Protein sequence: CASSLGLATEAFF.

V is TRBV4-3 and J is TRBJ2-3; TRBD2 is a possible D gene (5 bases). Germline V gives CDR1 LGHNA, CDR2 YSLEER. The CDR3 is made up of 14 amino acids. The V gene lost 4 bases and the J gene lost 6 bases, with 14 bases spanning the gap. CDR3 in amino acids: CASSPGIDMDTQYF. The CDR3 coding sequence is TGCGCCAGCAGCCCGGGAATAGACATGGATACGCAGTATTTT.

V gene TRBV7-9 combines with J gene TRBJ1-1, with 7 nucleotides matching TRBD1. CDR3 length: 13 amino acids. V trimming: 2 bases; J trimming: 6 bases; junction bases outside the gene matches: 3. From germline, CDR1 is SEHNR and CDR2 FQNEAQ (reference sequence). The CDR3 nucleotides read TGTGCCAGCAGCTTAAGAGGGGGCTCTGAAGCTTTCTTT. Translating it yields CASSLRGGSEAFF.

This sequence joins TRBV7-2 and TRBJ2-3, with 13 nucleotides matching TRBD2. J was trimmed by 6 bases and V by 7 bases; bases with no gene match: 7. There are 15 residues in the CDR3. In germline, CDR1 is SGHTA, CDR2 FQGNSA. The CDR3 here is CASIALAGGQDTQYF. The DNA for the CDR3 is TGTGCCAGCATCGCACTAGCGGGGGGGCAGGATACGCAGTATTTT.

The chain joins TRBV14 to TRBJ2-5; TRBD1 aligns across 12 bases. The J call may be mistaken, given a closer DNA end match to TRBJ2-7. The germline CDR1 and CDR2 sequences are SGHDN and FVKESK. CDR3 size: 16 residues. The DNA for the CDR3 is TGTGCCAGCAGCCACCGCGGGACAGGGGGCTTCAACGAGCAGTACTTC. Encoded protein: CASSHRGTGGFNEQYF.

This rearrangement joins TRBV13 to TRBJ2-5; perhaps TRBD1 as D (6 bases). Looked up from germline, CDR1 is PRHDT and CDR2 is FYEKMQ (reference sequence). Trimming pared 4 bases from V and 2 bases from J, leaving 11 bases between. The CDR3 spans 14 residues. The CDR3 sequence is CASSSTGIQETQYF. CDR3 bases: TGTGCCAGCAGCTCTACAGGGATTCAAGAGACCCAGTACTTC.

The V gene is TRBV20-1, the J gene TRBJ2-3; D is possibly TRBD2 (6 bases). The ends were cut back, 2 bases at V and 1 base at J, with 19 bases in the middle. The CDR3 consists of 17 residues. The germline gives CDR1 DFQATT, CDR2 SNEGSKA (reference sequence). The CDR3 DNA is TGCAGTGCTAGAAGTCACTTTAGCGGTGGCGGCACAGATACGCAGTATTTT. Translation gives CSARSHFSGGGTDTQYF.

The chain has TRBV14 and TRBJ2-7; D is perhaps TRBD1 or TRBD2 (6 bases each). This CDR3 spans 14 amino acids. Trimming shortened V by 2 bases and J by 4 bases, and 12 bases separated the two germline ends. Germline-derived CDR1 and CDR2 are SGHDN and FVKESK. The CDR3 coding sequence is TGTGCCAGCAGCCAAAACGGGGGCAAGTACGAGCAGTACTTC. This gives the protein CASSQNGGKYEQYF.

The chain employs TRBV6-5 and TRBJ2-1; tentative D call: TRBD1 (6 bases). The CDR3 has 15 amino acids. With 1 base removed from V and 6 bases from J, the gap between germline ends came to 13 bases. Germline CDR1 MNHEY, CDR2 SVGAGI. CDR3 sequence reads: CASSYLTGHRNEQFF. The CDR3 coding sequence is TGTGCCAGCAGTTACTTGACGGGACACCGCAATGAGCAGTTCTTC.

The chain links TRBV29-1 to TRBJ1-2; TRBD1 is a possible D gene (5 bases). The germline gives CDR1 SQVTM, CDR2 ANQGSEA. V was shortened by 2 bases and J by 4 bases, with 8 bases between the two germline ends. This CDR3 is built from 12 residues. CDR3 amino acids: CSVERGRYGYTF. The DNA for the CDR3 is TGCAGCGTTGAAAGGGGTCGCTATGGCTACACCTTC.

The chain recombines TRBV15 with TRBJ1-1; D may be TRBD1 (5 bases). Between the trimmed V and J ends, which lost 3 bases and 0 bases, there was a span of 11 bases. The CDR3 sequence is 15 residues long. Germline CDR1 is LNHNV and CDR2 is YYDKDF (reference sequence). CDR3 DNA sequence: TGTGCCACCAGCAGGAGGGGAGGATTGAACACTGAAGCTTTCTTT. This sequence encodes CATSRRGGLNTEAFF.

This clonotype was seen more than once but under ten times. This sequence joins TRBV9 and TRBJ2-7, with 12 nucleotides matching TRBD2. J gave up 6 bases and V 0 bases, and 10 bases lay outside the gene matches. The CDR3 is 17 amino acids. Germline V gene lookup returns CDR1 SGDLS and CDR2 YYNGEE. CDR3 region: CASSVGSSGRVYSEQYF. CDR3 coding DNA: TGTGCCAGCAGCGTAGGATCTAGCGGGAGGGTATACTCCGAGCAGTACTTC. The whole variable domain, filled in from reference TRBV9 and TRBJ2-7, reads DSGVTQTPKHLITATGQRVTLRCSPRSGDLSVYWYQQSLDQGLQFLIQYYNGEERAKGNILERFSAQQFPDLHSELNLSSLELGDSALYFCASSVGSSGRVYSEQYFGPGTRLTVT.

This chain joins TRBV2 and TRBJ1-1; D is unresolved. V lost 2 bases and J lost 1, with 5 bases in between. Germline assignment: CDR1 SNHLY and CDR2 FYNNEI. This CDR3 is 13 amino acids long. CDR3 nucleotide sequence: TGTGCCAGCAGTGAAACGGCGAACACTGAAGCTTTCTTT. It specifies CASSETANTEAFF.

This sequence joins TRBV7-6 and TRBJ2-4; possible D gene TRBD2, 5 bases. The germline V and J ends were trimmed by 9 bases and 13 bases, with 22 bases remaining between them. The CDR3 sequence is 13 residues long. Germline V gene sequence: CDR1 SGHVS, CDR2 FNYEAQ. The CDR3 DNA reads TGTGCCAGTATTCTCGATGCGGGTGGGGAGCAGTACTTC. Translated: CASILDAGGEQYF.

This clonotype was seen only a few times. The V call is TRBV5-4, the J call TRBJ2-5, with D maybe TRBD1 (5 bases). Trimming left V 4 bases short and J 4 bases short, with 14 bases between. The CDR3 runs to 14 residues. Looked up from germline, CDR1 is SGHNT and CDR2 is YYREEE (reference sequence). In nucleotides, the CDR3 is TGTGCCAGCAGCGCTAGGGGCTTTCGAGAGACCCAGTACTTC. It codes for CASSARGFRETQYF.

This chain links TRBV5-1 with TRBJ2-2; 8 bases align to TRBD2. CDR1 is SGHRS and CDR2 is YFSETQ in the germline V gene. This CDR3 spans 15 amino acids. Unmatched junction bases numbered 3, after V lost 2 bases and J lost 3 bases. CDR3 residues: CASSFSGGDTGELFF. Written as DNA, the CDR3 is TGCGCCAGCAGCTTTTCCGGGGGGGACACCGGGGAGCTGTTTTTT. The entire variable domain, with the rest obtained from reference TRBV5-1 and TRBJ2-2, is as follows: KAGVTQTPRYLIKTRGQQVTLSCSPISGHRSVSWYQQTPGQGLQFLFEYFSETQRNKGNFPGRFSGRQFSNSRSEMNVSTLELGDSALYLCASSFSGGDTGELFFGEGSRLTVL.